The 27 T cell receptor beta chains below come from one sample, sequenced in a study of blood T cell repertoires in COVID-19. Libraries were prepared by immunoSEQ multiplex PCR; TCRdb keeps only in-frame clonotypes and omits some of them. The data hold some 260,000 clones, with roughly 87% observed a single time. Input material: peripheral blood. These receptors were collected from a human donor in a cohort sampled during active COVID-19.

The rearrangement joins TRBV30 to TRBJ1-6; unclear D gene. The CDR3 totals 14 residues. V lost 3 bases to trimming and J lost 0 bases, with 6 bases between them. Germline V gene lookup returns CDR1 GTSNPN and CDR2 SVGIG (reference sequence). This CDR3 reads CAWRESSYNSPLHF. CDR3 DNA sequence: TGTGCCTGGAGGGAGAGCTCCTATAATTCACCCCTCCACTTT. Combining the CDR3 with reference TRBV30 and TRBJ1-6 gives the whole variable domain SQTIHQWPATLVQPVGSPLSLECTVEGTSNPNLYWYRQAAGRGLQLLFYSVGIGQISSEVPQNLSASRPQDRQFILSSKKLLLSDSGFYLCAWRESSYNSPLHFGNGTRLTVT.

This chain links TRBV30 with TRBJ1-1; the D is unclear. The CDR3 has 16 amino acids. V lost 0 bases, J lost 7 bases, and 21 bases lay in between. From germline, CDR1 is GTSNPN and CDR2 SVGIG (reference sequence). CDR3 amino acids: CAWSVKYGWQEDEAFF. As DNA, the CDR3 is TGTGCCTGGAGTGTAAAATATGGCTGGCAGGAGGATGAAGCTTTCTTT.

This chain connects TRBV3-1 (or the pseudogene TRBV3-2) to TRBJ1-2, with 8 bases lining up with TRBD1. V shed 3 bases and J 2 bases; nucleotides not matched to a gene: 8. The CDR3 spans 16 residues. Germline CDR1 LGHDT, CDR2 YNNKEL (reference sequence). The chain's CDR3 is CASSHSPNRGNYGYTF. DNA for the CDR3: TGTGCCAGCAGCCATTCCCCAAACAGGGGGAACTATGGCTACACCTTC.

Here the CDR3 reads CASSVGQAEWDEKLFF. DNA for the CDR3: TGTGCCAGCAGCGTGGGACAGGCTGAGTGGGATGAAAAACTGTTTTTT. The rearrangement joins TRBV9 to TRBJ1-4; TRBD1 agrees at 8 bases. Germline CDR1 reads SGDLS; CDR2 reads YYNGEE. V was clipped by 2 bases and J by 6 bases; unmatched bases: 9. The CDR3 spans 16 residues.

The genes are TRBV5-1 and TRBJ2-7; 10 nucleotides agree with TRBD2. Trimming removed 2 bases from V and 6 bases from J; junction bases left unmatched: 11. The CDR3 runs to 16 residues. Germline V gene lookup returns CDR1 SGHRS and CDR2 YFSETQ. As DNA, the CDR3 is TGCGCCAGCAGCTTAAAGCGGGAGGGGCTTCTCTCCGAGCAGTACTTC. Its translation is CASSLKREGLLSEQYF.

V gene TRBV28 combines with J gene TRBJ2-5; 11 bases map to TRBD1. The ends lost 4 bases at V and 3 bases at J; junction bases unmatched: 4. The length of the CDR3 is 15 residues. The germline gives CDR1 MDHEN, CDR2 SYDVKM. The CDR3 DNA follows: TGTGCCAGCAGTTCCTCGGGACAGGGGGAAGAGACCCAGTACTTC. Amino acid sequence: CASSSSGQGEETQYF. Together with reference TRBV28 and TRBJ2-5, the CDR3 gives the full variable domain: DVKVTQSSRYLVKRTGEKVFLECVQDMDHENMFWYRQDPGLGLRLIYFSYDVKMKEKGDIPEGYSVSREKKERFSLILESASTNQTSMYLCASSSSGQGEETQYFGPGTRLLVL.

This clone was found a few times. This chain uses TRBV5-1 with TRBJ2-2; D gene ambiguous. The germline gives CDR1 SGHRS, CDR2 YFSETQ. The CDR3 runs to 13 residues. With 1 base removed from V and 6 bases from J, the gap between germline ends came to 7 bases. CDR3 nucleotide sequence: TGCGCCAGCAGCTTGTTGTCGGCCGGGGAGCTGTTTTTT. Protein: CASSLLSAGELFF.

The CDR3 spells CASSWTKGGNIQYF. The CDR3 nucleotides read TGTGCCAGCAGTTGGACCAAGGGGGGGAACATTCAGTACTTC. The rearrangement joins TRBV28 to TRBJ2-4, with a possible D match to TRBD2 (7 bases). CDR1 MDHEN and CDR2 SYDVKM come from the germline V gene. With 4 bases removed from V and 7 bases from J, the gap between germline ends came to 14 bases. The CDR3 consists of 14 residues.

This clone was seen more than once but under ten times. This chain joins TRBV5-1 and TRBJ2-7, with D possibly TRBD1 on 5 matching bases. V lost 0 bases to trimming and J lost 6 bases, with 7 bases between them. Germline CDR1 reads SGHRS; CDR2 reads YFSETQ. The CDR3 has 12 amino acids. This CDR3 is CASSLVGVEQYF. The CDR3 DNA reads TGCGCCAGCAGCTTGGTAGGGGTCGAGCAGTACTTC.

In DNA form, the CDR3 reads TGTGCCAGCAGGCTTGAGACCGGGACAGGGACCTACTATGGCTACACCTTC. Translating gives CASRLETGTGTYYGYTF. V and J are TRBV7-2 and TRBJ1-2; TRBD1 matches 9 bases. V shed 6 bases and J 3 bases; nucleotides not matched to a gene: 14. The CDR3 is 17 amino acids. Germline loops: CDR1 SGHTA, CDR2 FQGNSA. Together with reference TRBV7-2 and TRBJ1-2, the CDR3 gives the full variable domain: GAGVSQSPSNKVTEKGKDVELRCDPISGHTALYWYRQSLGQGLEFLIYFQGNSAPDKSGLPSDRFSAERTGGSVSTLTIQRTQQEDSAVYLCASRLETGTGTYYGYTFGSGTRLTVV.

The V and J genes are TRBV3-1 (or the pseudogene TRBV3-2) and TRBJ1-1, with 9 bases lining up with TRBD1. This CDR3 has 17 residues. Trimming took 4 bases from V and 4 from J; bases not matched to a gene: 13. CDR1 is LGHDT, CDR2 YNNKEL, per germline (reference sequence). The CDR3 DNA follows: TGTGCCAGCAGCCGACGAATTATGGGACAGGGAGGCACTGAAGCTTTCTTT. It specifies CASSRRIMGQGGTEAFF.

The count of this clone is one. The CDR3 DNA reads as TGTGCCAGCAGCTTAAGTCGAGACGAGCAGTACTTC. Protein product: CASSLSRDEQYF. V is TRBV11-2 and J is TRBJ2-7; D remains ambiguous. The CDR3 totals 12 residues. Trimming shortened V by 2 bases and J by 5 bases, and 7 bases separated the two germline ends. Germline values: CDR1 SGHAT, CDR2 FQNNGV. Filled out from reference TRBV11-2 and TRBJ2-7, the complete variable domain reads EAGVAQSPRYKIIEKRQSVAFWCNPISGHATLYWYQQILGQGPKLLIQFQNNGVVDDSQLPKDRFSAERLKGVDSTLKIQPAKLEDSAVYLCASSLSRDEQYFGPGTRLTVT.

This clone was counted once. The chain recombines TRBV7-8 with TRBJ2-7, with 8 bases aligning to TRBD2. The CDR3 runs to 16 residues. The germline gives CDR1 SGHVS, CDR2 FQNEAQ. V was pared by 2 bases and J by 5 bases, with 11 bases of the junction left unmatched. The DNA for the CDR3 is TGTGCCAGCAGCTTATTTGAACCGGGACTAGGGAACGAGCAGTACTTC. Translation gives CASSLFEPGLGNEQYF.

Comment on this clone: Other nucleotide sequences from this sample produce the same CDR3. The chain combines TRBV5-6 with TRBJ1-5; D ambiguous. CDR1 SGHDT and CDR2 YYEEEE come from the germline V gene. This CDR3 region has 13 residues. V was pared by 0 bases and J by 5 bases, with 6 bases between. Here the CDR3 reads CASSLGRDQPQHF. The CDR3 DNA sequence: TGTGCCAGCAGCTTGGGGAGGGATCAGCCCCAGCATTTT.

J is TRBJ1-1 and V is TRBV10-2; 9 positions match TRBD1. This CDR3 spans 13 amino acids. V dropped 9 bases and J dropped 5; count of bases not matched to a gene: 7. Germline V lookup: CDR1 WSHSY, CDR2 SAAADI. CDR3 in amino acids: CASKQGAGTEAFF. In DNA form, the CDR3 reads TGCGCCAGTAAACAGGGGGCGGGAACTGAAGCTTTCTTT.

The chain is built from TRBV7-9 and TRBJ1-1; 10 nucleotides line up with TRBD1. Germline trimming cut 4 bases from V and 1 base from J; bases unmatched to any gene: 3. The CDR3 covers 15 residues. From germline, CDR1 is SEHNR and CDR2 FQNEAQ (reference sequence). The CDR3 loop reads CASSSRTGGNTEAFF. The CDR3 nucleotides are TGTGCCAGCAGCTCCCGGACAGGGGGGAACACTGAAGCTTTCTTT.

This clone came up many times. The V and J genes are TRBV7-8 and TRBJ1-5, with D uncertain. The CDR3 runs to 14 residues. Trimming cost V 1 base and J 7 bases, with 11 bases left between them. The germline gives CDR1 SGHVS, CDR2 FQNEAQ. In DNA, the CDR3 is TGTGCCAGCAGCTTAGGGCGAGGTGGCCAGCCCCAGCATTTT. Encoded protein: CASSLGRGGQPQHF.

V usage is TRBV18 and J usage is TRBJ2-7; 7 nucleotides line up with TRBD1. The CDR3 covers 14 residues. Looked up from germline, CDR1 is KGHSH and CDR2 is LQKENI. With 4 bases clipped from V and 0 bases from J, the junction kept 3 bases outside the gene matches. CDR3 coding DNA: TGTGCCAGCTCACTGGGACAGCACTCCTACGAGCAGTACTTC. Translation: CASSLGQHSYEQYF.

The chain couples TRBV19 to TRBJ1-4; TRBD1 might be the D (5 bases). The length of the CDR3 is 16 residues. Germline assignment: CDR1 LNHDA and CDR2 SQIVND (reference sequence). V lost 0 bases, J lost 5 bases, and 13 bases lay in between. CDR3 amino acids: CASSIDSDSSNEKLFF. In nucleotides, the CDR3 is TGTGCCAGTAGTATAGACAGTGACAGCTCAAATGAAAAACTGTTTTTT.

With regard to this clone: The junction shows a germline mismatch at one end, possibly a read error. Here the CDR3 DNA reads TGTGCTAGCAGCCCTAATAGCGGAACGAACACCGGGGAGCTGTTTTTT. Translation gives CASSPNSGTNTGELFF. The gene calls are TRBV7-7 and TRBJ2-2, with D tentatively TRBD2 (6 bases). This CDR3 contains 16 residues. CDR1 is SSHAT, CDR2 FNYEAQ, per germline (reference sequence).

This sequence joins TRBV6-5 and TRBJ2-5, with D maybe TRBD2 (5 bases). The germline CDR1 and CDR2 sequences are MNHEY and SVGAGI. Trimming shortened V by 8 bases and J by 6 bases, and 13 bases separated the two germline ends. The CDR3 extends over 12 amino acids. The CDR3 region is CASLPGGQTQYF. CDR3 coding DNA: TGTGCCAGCCTTCCGGGCGGGCAGACCCAGTACTTC.

The V and J genes are TRBV7-2 and TRBJ1-1, with a possible D match to TRBD1 (5 bases). The CDR3 consists of 15 residues. The germline V gene has CDR1 SGHTA and CDR2 FQGNSA. Trimming took off 2 bases at V and 5 bases at J, with 15 bases between the two ends. This CDR3 reads CASSLIGGGDTEAFF. The DNA for the CDR3 is TGTGCCAGCAGCTTAATCGGTGGAGGGGATACTGAAGCTTTCTTT.

The chain employs TRBV6-1 and TRBJ2-7, with unresolved D. The V end lost 0 bases, the J end lost 3 bases, and 12 bases lay between the germline ends. Germline V gene sequence: CDR1 MNHNS, CDR2 SASEGT. The CDR3 has 15 amino acids. As DNA, the CDR3 is TGTGCCAGCAGTGAAGCATACAGCATCAACTACGAGCAGTACTTC. It translates to CASSEAYSINYEQYF.

V gene TRBV3-1 (or the pseudogene TRBV3-2) combines with J gene TRBJ1-1; D remains ambiguous. Trimming shortened V by 1 base and J by 4 bases, and 10 bases separated the two germline ends. The CDR3 sequence is 14 residues long. Germline CDR1 and CDR2: LGHDT and YNNKEL (reference sequence). The CDR3, as DNA: TGTGCCAGCAGCCAAGGAGCCGAGGGCACTGAAGCTTTCTTT. Translating it yields CASSQGAEGTEAFF.

The chain combines TRBV24-1 with TRBJ2-7; possibly TRBD1 for D (5 bases). V shed 9 bases and J shed 0 bases, with 11 bases lying between them. The length of the CDR3 is 13 residues. Germline V gene lookup returns CDR1 KGHDR and CDR2 SFDVKD. The CDR3 is CATAPQGSYEQYF. The CDR3 DNA follows: TGTGCCACCGCCCCCCAGGGCTCCTACGAGCAGTACTTC.

This rearrangement joins TRBV2 to TRBJ2-7, with 7 bases identical to TRBD1. V shed 3 bases and J 2 bases; nucleotides not matched to a gene: 4. Germline V gene data show CDR1 as SNHLY and CDR2 as FYNNEI. The CDR3 has 14 amino acids. Here the CDR3 reads CASSDRTGPYEQYF. The CDR3 DNA reads TGTGCCAGCAGTGACCGGACAGGCCCCTACGAGCAGTACTTC.

DNA of the CDR3: TGCGCCAGCAGCCAACAGGTGAAAGTATATGGCTACACCTTC. It yields the protein CASSQQVKVYGYTF. The chain carries TRBV4-1 and TRBJ1-2; unclear D gene. The germline V gene has CDR1 MGHRA and CDR2 YSYEKL. The CDR3 is made up of 14 amino acids. The V gene lost 2 bases and the J gene lost 5 bases, with 12 bases spanning the gap.